This entry features one TCR beta chain sequence. Assay used: immunoSEQ multiplex PCR; TCRdb lists only in-frame clones, some missing. The sample has more than 400,000 clones; more than 95% are singletons. The record originates from a study of shared clonotypes between healthy human individuals. About the study: Plates per donor: three CD4 naive, three CD4 memory, two CD8 naive, one CD8 memory.

The CDR3 spans 14 residues. The V gene lost 7 bases and the J gene lost 2 bases, with 15 bases spanning the gap. Germline V gives CDR1 SGHVS, CDR2 FQNEAQ. The receptor's source is a young woman in good health. This chain uses TRBV7-8 with TRBJ2-7; D is possibly TRBD1 (5 bases). Material for sequencing was naive CD4+ T cells sorted from blood. Subset meaning: CD45RA+ positively selected. The CDR3 DNA is TGTGCCAGCACCCGGACCTCAGGGCCCTACGAGCAGTACTTC. Its translation is CASTRTSGPYEQYF. The whole variable domain, filled in from reference TRBV7-8 and TRBJ2-7, reads GAGVSQSPRYKVAKRGQDVALRCDPISGHVSLFWYQQALGQGPEFLTYFQNEAQLDKSGLPSDRFFAERPEGSVSTLKIQRTQQEDSAVYLCASTRTSGPYEQYFGPGTRLTVT.